This T cell receptor beta chain was found in a study of blood T cell repertoires in COVID-19 (dated by TCRdb to the early 2020s). Turning to the overall study: Samples from collaborators originated in the United States, Italy and Spain and spanned both the acute and convalescent phases of COVID-19. The repertoires were released in a freely available public database intended as a resource for research on the immune response to SARS-CoV-2. Deeply sampled blood TCRbeta repertoires from subjects exposed to, actively infected with, or recovered from COVID-19 were included in the dataset. Nearly every sample came with metadata listing a de-identified subject ID, COVID-19 status, age in years and sex. The material from the prospective study consisted of cDNA or gDNA derived from T cells, B-cell-depleted T cells, or PBMCs. Samples were obtained from the ongoing ImmuneRACE study (first 160 participants) and from about 1,300 subjects provided by 6 global collaborators. HLA class I and class II types, where available, came from metadata supplied by the sample provider rather than from assay-based typing.

Results the study describes overall, beyond this receptor: Clinical and demographic metadata were provided uncurated, with the amount varying by source and participant.

Taken from the germline V gene, the CDR1 and CDR2 loops are MDHEN and SYDVKM. Deletion took 1 base off V and 8 bases off J, with a span of 8 bases between the germline ends. The CDR3 numbers 12 residues from cysteine through phenylalanine. The kept DNA is CDR3 alone, 36 bases in frame from the first base. TCRbeta CDR3 regions were amplified from genomic DNA by means of the immunoSEQ Assay, a bias-controlled multiplex PCR. Concerning the study's data processing: The number of nucleated cells in each sample was estimated from the amplification of reference gene primers within the assay. To quantify the absolute abundance of each unique TCRbeta CDR3 rearrangement, sequence reads were collapsed and filtered. Productive Simpson clonality was computed per sample as the square root of Simpson's diversity index over productive rearrangements. This immuneACCESS table, as held by TCRdb, lists in-frame sequences with V and J called but not all clones. Of the missing ones, under half trace to an unresolved V gene in checked studies; the others have no known cause. The DNA gave D and trimming, while V, J and clone size come from that table. Within this sample are around 200,000 clones, with 80% to 90% of them counted one time only. Roughly 14% of the sample is taken by the ten largest.

The collaborating institutions used their own protocols to collect whole blood in K2EDTA tubes. For TCRbeta analysis, collaborator samples were shipped as frozen whole blood, as isolated PBMCs, or as DNA extracted from either sample type. As concerns this clone: Its specific antigen is unknown. The input lacks base qualities; no much larger clone sits a single base away.

The TCR comes from a man aged 25-45 years with active or convalescent COVID-19. The sample consisted of peripheral blood. The chain was built from TRBV28 and TRBJ1-2, with no D gene named confidently. The DNA sequence follows: TGTGCCAGCAGTTTATCGGGAGTCGGCTACACCTTC. This gives the protein CASSLSGVGYTF.